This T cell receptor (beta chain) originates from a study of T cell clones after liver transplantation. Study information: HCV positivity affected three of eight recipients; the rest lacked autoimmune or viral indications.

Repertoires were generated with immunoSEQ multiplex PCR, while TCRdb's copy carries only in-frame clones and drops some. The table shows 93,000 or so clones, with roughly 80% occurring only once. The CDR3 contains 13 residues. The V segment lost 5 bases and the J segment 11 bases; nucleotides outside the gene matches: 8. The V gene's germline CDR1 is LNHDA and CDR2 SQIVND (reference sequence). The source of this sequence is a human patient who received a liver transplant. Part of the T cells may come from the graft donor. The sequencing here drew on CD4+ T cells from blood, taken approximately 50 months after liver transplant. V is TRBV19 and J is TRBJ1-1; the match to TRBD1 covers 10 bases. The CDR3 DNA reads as TGTGCCAGTAGTTTCAGGGACAGGGGACTTGCTTTCTTT. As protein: CASSFRDRGLAFF. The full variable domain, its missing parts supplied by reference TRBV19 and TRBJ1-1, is DGGITQSPKYLFRKEGQNVTLSCEQNLNHDAMYWYRQDPGQGLRLIYYSQIVNDFQKGDIAEGYSVSREKKESFPLTVTSAQKNPTAFYLCASSFRDRGLAFFGQGTRLTVV.